These 20 T cell receptor beta chains share one sample of origin, sequenced in a study of T cells in Graves' hyperthyroidism and ophthalmopathy. Amplified TCR beta CDR3 regions came from RNA transcripts. TCR CDR3 regions were first amplified by RT-PCR with HTBI primers. One entry per CDR3 protein, called by TCRdb with MiXCR from the multiplex PCR reads. Altogether 660,000 or so distinct CDR3 sequences are present, about a fifth being singletons, with the ten largest covering under 35%. Sequenced input: blood. These receptors all come from a man aged 25-45 years with Graves' ophthalmopathy.

Ten or more counts support this clonotype. The CDR3 reads CASSFDGSYNEQFF. CDR3 DNA sequence: TGTGCCAGCAGCTTCGACGGGAGCTACAATGAGCAGTTCTTC. The chain combines TRBV7-2 with TRBJ2-1; the D gene is possibly TRBD2 (6 bases). The CDR3 spans 14 residues. Trimming removed 3 bases from V and 3 bases from J, with 9 bases in between. CDR1 and CDR2 from the germline V gene are SGHTA and FQGNSA.

The sample holds many counts of this clonotype. The chain combines TRBV2 with TRBJ2-1; 7 bases are shared with TRBD2. The germline gives CDR1 SNHLY, CDR2 FYNNEI. The CDR3 runs to 14 residues. V shed 3 bases, J shed 5 bases, and the junction held 4 bases outside the gene matches. In DNA, the CDR3 is TGTGCCAGCAGTGAGGCTAGCGGACACAATGAGCAGTTCTTC. This translates into CASSEASGHNEQFF.

This clonotype was detected many times. This rearrangement joins TRBV6-2 or TRBV6-3 to TRBJ2-1; 9 nucleotides agree with TRBD2. V shed 2 bases and J 10 bases; nucleotides not matched to a gene: 18. Germline V gene sequence: CDR1 MNHEY, CDR2 SVGEGT. The CDR3 loop spans 18 amino acids. CDR3 sequence reads: CASSYRYERREGLGEQFF. The CDR3 bases are TGTGCCAGCAGTTACCGGTATGAGCGGCGGGAGGGTCTAGGAGAGCAGTTCTTC.

The chain combines TRBV28 with TRBJ1-1; 9 bases are shared with TRBD1. CDR1 is MDHEN, CDR2 SYDVKM, per germline. The V and J ends lost 2 bases and 11 bases, in that order; junction bases with no gene match: 9. This CDR3 has 14 residues. CDR3 DNA: TGTGCCAGCAGTTTAAACAGGGGGCCCAGCTACGCTTTCTTT. Translation: CASSLNRGPSYAFF.

This clonotype turned up a few times. The chain links TRBV20-1 to TRBJ1-1; possibly TRBD1 for D (6 bases). With 0 bases removed from V and 7 bases from J, the gap between germline ends came to 12 bases. The length of the CDR3 is 13 residues. Germline V gene lookup returns CDR1 DFQATT and CDR2 SNEGSKA (reference sequence). The CDR3 protein is CSARDGGRGEAFF. CDR3 coding DNA: TGCAGTGCTAGAGACGGGGGGCGGGGTGAAGCTTTCTTT.

There are many counts of this clonotype. The chain employs TRBV11-2 and TRBJ2-1, with D possibly being TRBD2 (7 bases). In germline, CDR1 is SGHAT, CDR2 FQNNGV. This CDR3 contains 15 residues. V lost 6 bases and J lost 12, with 24 bases in between. CDR3 region: CASRPGGGPAAGQFF. The CDR3 region has the DNA TGTGCCAGCAGACCTGGGGGGGGGCCGGCAGCTGGGCAGTTCTTC.

This clonotype was detected only a few times. V and J are TRBV6-1 and TRBJ2-2, with TRBD2 identical over 13 bases. V gave up 10 bases and J gave up 6 bases; unmatched junction bases: 2. This CDR3 has 13 residues. CDR1 is MNHNS and CDR2 is SASEGT in the germline V gene. CDR3 sequence reads: CATLAGGAGELFF. The CDR3 nucleotides are TGTGCCACACTAGCGGGAGGGGCCGGGGAGCTGTTTTTT.

In its sample, this clonotype was seen once. This clone may be a read error of a much larger clone one base away. The V call is TRBV28, the J call TRBJ1-1, with D tentatively TRBD1 (6 bases). This CDR3 has 15 residues. Germline V CDR1 and CDR2: MDHEN, SYDVKM. DNA of the CDR3: TGTACCAGCAGTCCGCCCTCGGACAGCGACGATGAAGCTTTCTTT. This encodes CTSSPPSDSDDEAFF. Complete variable domain (other parts from reference TRBV28 and TRBJ1-1): DVKVTQSSRYLVKRTGEKVFLECVQDMDHENMFWYRQDPGLGLRLIYFSYDVKMKEKGDIPEGYSVSREKKERFSLILESASTNQTSMYLCTSSPPSDSDDEAFFGQGTRLTVV.

This clonotype was recorded a few times. The rearrangement joins TRBV10-2 to TRBJ1-1; D is ambiguous. Germline values: CDR1 WSHSY, CDR2 SAAADI. The length of the CDR3 is 14 residues. V was shortened by 4 bases and J by 4 bases, with 13 bases between the two germline ends. The CDR3 DNA reads as TGCGCCAGCAGTGGTCCCAGTATGATCACTGAAGCTTTCTTT. Its protein is CASSGPSMITEAFF.

This clonotype was seen a handful of times. The rearrangement uses TRBV5-6 and TRBJ2-5, with TRBD2 as a possible D gene (6 bases). Trimming removed 4 bases from V and 2 bases from J, with 12 bases in between. CDR3 length: 14 residues. Germline V gives CDR1 SGHDT, CDR2 YYEEEE. Here the CDR3 DNA reads TGTGCCAGCAGCCTGGGACTTGAACAAGAGACCCAGTACTTC. As protein: CASSLGLEQETQYF.

This clonotype was seen only a few times. The chain is built from TRBV15 and TRBJ2-7; 9 nucleotides agree with TRBD1. Germline V gene lookup returns CDR1 LNHNV and CDR2 YYDKDF (reference sequence). After removal of 5 bases from V and 5 bases from J, the junction contained 16 bases not matched to a gene. This CDR3 comprises 17 residues. CDR3 DNA sequence: TGTGCCACCAGCCTCATGATCCTTGGGACAGGGCGCCACGAGCAGTACTTC. Translated: CATSLMILGTGRHEQYF.

CDR3: CASSHTNDQRDTQYF. CDR3 bases: TGTGCCAGCAGCCATACCAATGACCAGAGGGATACGCAGTATTTT. This rearrangement joins TRBV13 to TRBJ2-3; D remains ambiguous. V lost 5 bases and J lost 6, with 18 bases in between. CDR3 length equals 15 residues. Germline CDR1 and CDR2: PRHDT and FYEKMQ (reference sequence).

Only a few counts were recorded for this clonotype. The chain links TRBV7-9 to TRBJ1-4; no clear D gene. Germline lookup yields CDR1 SEHNR and CDR2 FQNEAQ (reference sequence). The V end was cut by 5 bases, the J end by 0 bases, with 13 bases between. This CDR3 spans 16 amino acids. CDR3 protein: CASSRSRPPTNEKLFF. In nucleotides, the CDR3 is TGTGCCAGCAGCAGGTCCAGACCTCCAACTAATGAAAAACTGTTTTTT.

This clonotype has at least ten counts. V and J are TRBV2 and TRBJ1-5, with TRBD1 identical over 10 bases. J was trimmed by 7 bases and V by 6 bases; bases with no gene match: 3. The germline V gene encodes CDR1 SNHLY and CDR2 FYNNEI. CDR3 length: 13 residues. Here the CDR3 DNA reads TGTGCCAGCAGGGACAGGGGGGAACAGCCCCAGCATTTT. Protein sequence: CASRDRGEQPQHF.

This clonotype was counted between two and nine times. This rearrangement joins TRBV18 to TRBJ2-1, with 9 bases lining up with TRBD2. V gave up 5 bases and J gave up 3 bases; unmatched junction bases: 5. The CDR3 covers 15 residues. Per germline, CDR1 KGHSH and CDR2 LQKENI. The CDR3 region is CASSATSGRYNEQFF. As DNA, the CDR3 is TGTGCCAGCTCAGCAACTAGCGGGCGCTACAATGAGCAGTTCTTC.

The table lists this clonotype with a count of one. The gene calls are TRBV7-2 and TRBJ2-3; 14 bases map to TRBD2. Germline loops: CDR1 SGHTA, CDR2 FQGNSA. The V gene end was trimmed by 5 bases and the J gene end by 3 bases; junction bases not matched to a gene: 4. The CDR3 runs to 16 residues. The DNA of the CDR3 is TGTGCCAGCAGCCGTGGGACTAGCGGGGGTACAGATACGCAGTATTTT. This sequence encodes CASSRGTSGGTDTQYF.

This clonotype was observed a few times. V usage is TRBV14 and J usage is TRBJ2-7; 11 bases map to TRBD2. V was pared by 0 bases and J by 7 bases, with 17 bases of the junction left unmatched. CDR3 length: 19 amino acids. The germline V gene has CDR1 SGHDN and CDR2 FVKESK. Here the CDR3 reads CASSQDTGTSGLKVKEQYF. Here the CDR3 DNA reads TGTGCCAGCAGCCAAGACACCGGGACTAGCGGCCTGAAAGTAAAGGAGCAGTACTTC.

This clonotype showed up many times. This chain links TRBV3-1 with TRBJ2-1; TRBD2 matches at 10 bases. Germline loops: CDR1 LGHDT, CDR2 YNNKEL (reference sequence). The CDR3 loop spans 14 amino acids. With V trimmed by 0 bases and J by 14 bases, 7 bases remained unmatched. This CDR3 is CASSQDRKAGGKFF. The CDR3 DNA reads TGTGCCAGCAGCCAAGATCGGAAAGCGGGAGGGAAGTTCTTC.

This clonotype was seen only a few times. The V call is TRBV29-1, the J call TRBJ2-5; no clear D gene. The V gene lost 2 bases and the J gene lost 4 bases, with 11 bases spanning the gap. The germline V gene encodes CDR1 SQVTM and CDR2 ANQGSEA. CDR3 length: 13 amino acids. The CDR3 region is CSVERDAGETQYF. The CDR3 DNA sequence: TGCAGCGTTGAAAGGGATGCAGGAGAGACCCAGTACTTC.

This chain joins TRBV7-8 and TRBJ1-3; D unresolved. V was shortened by 1 base and J by 2 bases, with 15 bases between the two germline ends. In germline, CDR1 is SGHVS, CDR2 FQNEAQ. The CDR3 consists of 17 residues. The CDR3 loop reads CASSLGGMDSTGNTIYF. CDR3 in DNA: TGTGCCAGCAGCTTAGGAGGAATGGATTCAACTGGAAACACCATATATTTT.